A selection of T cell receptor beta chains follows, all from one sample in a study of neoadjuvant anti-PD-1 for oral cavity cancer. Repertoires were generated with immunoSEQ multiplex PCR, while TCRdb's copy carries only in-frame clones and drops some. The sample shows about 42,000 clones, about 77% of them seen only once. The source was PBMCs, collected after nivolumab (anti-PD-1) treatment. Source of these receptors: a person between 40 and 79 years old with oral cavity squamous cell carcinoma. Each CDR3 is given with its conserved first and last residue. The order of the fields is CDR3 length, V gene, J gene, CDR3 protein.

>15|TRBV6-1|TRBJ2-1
CASSALGGSYNEQFF
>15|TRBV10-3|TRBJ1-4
CAISESGGPNEKLFF
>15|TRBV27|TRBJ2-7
CASSPRPGTYHEQYF
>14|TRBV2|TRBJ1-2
CASSESGFRDGYTF
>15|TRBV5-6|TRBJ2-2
CASSPGTGWTGELFF
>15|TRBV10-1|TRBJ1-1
CASSVTAGGSTEAFF
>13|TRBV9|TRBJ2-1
CASSSGPYNEQFF
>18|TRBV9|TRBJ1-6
CASSVSGGQGTGDSPLHF
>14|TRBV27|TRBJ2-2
CASSLTTDTGELFF
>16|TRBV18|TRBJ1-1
CASSPHPGQEATEAFF
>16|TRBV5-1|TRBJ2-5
CASSPFSVIEDVTQYF
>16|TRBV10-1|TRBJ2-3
CASSDWSGPYTDTQYF
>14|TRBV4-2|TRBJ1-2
CASSQDAGTYGYTF
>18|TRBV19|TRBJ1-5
CASSIQGSISYSNQPQHF
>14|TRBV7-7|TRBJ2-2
CASSWQLNTGELFF
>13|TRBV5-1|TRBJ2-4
CASSSDMKNIQYF
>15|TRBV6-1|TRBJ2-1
CASSEDRSSYNEQFF
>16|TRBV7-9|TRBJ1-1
CASSQPGDTLNTEAFF
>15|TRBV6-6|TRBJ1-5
CASRLTEYSNQPQHF
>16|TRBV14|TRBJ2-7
CASSQKRGRGSYEQYF
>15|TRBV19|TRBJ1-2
CASSIGHRDSYGYTF
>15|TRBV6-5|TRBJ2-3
CASSTGGASTDTQYF
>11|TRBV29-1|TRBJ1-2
CSVGPQGGYTF
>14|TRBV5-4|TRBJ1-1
CASSPRDRNTEAFF
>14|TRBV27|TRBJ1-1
CASSPDSPSREAFF
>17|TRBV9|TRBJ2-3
CASSAGTSTIGTDTQYF
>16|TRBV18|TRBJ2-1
CASSPRKRADYNEQFF
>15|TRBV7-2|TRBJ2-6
CASSPRTGKTNVLTF
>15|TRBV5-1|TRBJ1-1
CASSLQQGPNTEAFF